These T cell receptor beta chains were read from a single sample in a study of shared clonotypes between healthy human individuals. Assay used: immunoSEQ multiplex PCR; TCRdb lists only in-frame clones, some missing. Among hundreds of thousands of clones listed, 55% to 85% were seen once. Source material: memory CD4+ T cells sorted from blood. The receptors were sampled from a woman in her 30s in good health. Both conserved end residues are part of each CDR3. The order of the fields is V gene, clone size, D gene, J gene, CDR3 DNA, CDR3 protein. A D gene is named only where the DNA matches it firmly. Size is stated for part of the rows, as once, few or many counts, or as a class when the clone is expanded.

V gene: TRBV5-1; clone size: .; D gene: .; J gene: TRBJ1-1; CDR3 DNA: TGCGCCAGCAGCTTGTCCGGGGAGACTGAAGCTTTCTTT; CDR3 protein: CASSLSGETEAFF
V gene: TRBV25-1; clone size: once; D gene: .; J gene: TRBJ2-1; CDR3 DNA: TGTGCCAGCAGTCGACAGCCCTACAATGAGCAGTTCTTC; CDR3 protein: CASSRQPYNEQFF
V gene: TRBV21-1; clone size: once; D gene: .; J gene: TRBJ2-5; CDR3 DNA: TGTGCCAGCAGCCCATCCGACAGGGTTCGGCCCCATACAGAGACCCAGTACTTC; CDR3 protein: CASSPSDRVRPHTETQYF
V gene: TRBV27; clone size: .; D gene: TRBD1; J gene: TRBJ1-1; CDR3 DNA: TGTGCCAGCAGTAGAAGTGTGGGGACAGGCATAGGGAGAACTGAAGCTTTCTTT; CDR3 protein: CASSRSVGTGIGRTEAFF
V gene: TRBV11-3; clone size: few; D gene: TRBD2; J gene: TRBJ2-7; CDR3 DNA: TGTGCCAGCAGCACTACTCTAGCGGGGCCCCACTTC; CDR3 protein: CASSTTLAGPHF
V gene: TRBV27; clone size: .; D gene: .; J gene: TRBJ1-2; CDR3 DNA: TGTGCCAGCAGTATGGGGCTTGGTGGCTACACCTTC; CDR3 protein: CASSMGLGGYTF
V gene: TRBV28; clone size: .; D gene: .; J gene: TRBJ2-7; CDR3 DNA: TGTGCCAGCAGTTTAATCGGCCTTACGACCTCCTACGAGCAGTACTTC; CDR3 protein: CASSLIGLTTSYEQYF
V gene: TRBV28; clone size: once; D gene: .; J gene: TRBJ2-5; CDR3 DNA: TGTGCCAGCAGGTTTTATACAGGGAAGGGGGAGACCCAGTACTTC; CDR3 protein: CASRFYTGKGETQYF
V gene: TRBV10-3; clone size: .; D gene: TRBD2; J gene: TRBJ2-1; CDR3 DNA: TGTGCCATCAGTGTAGCGGGAGAAGACGATGAGCAGTTCTTC; CDR3 protein: CAISVAGEDDEQFF
V gene: TRBV25-1; clone size: .; D gene: .; J gene: TRBJ2-7; CDR3 DNA: TGTGCCAGCGGGGCCAACGACTACGAGCAGTACTTC; CDR3 protein: CASGANDYEQYF
V gene: TRBV6-6; clone size: once; D gene: TRBD1; J gene: TRBJ1-4; CDR3 DNA: TGTGCCAGCACCAATACAGGGGACGGGGGGTATGGAAAACTGTTTTTT; CDR3 protein: CASTNTGDGGYGKLFF
V gene: TRBV7-7; clone size: once; D gene: .; J gene: TRBJ2-5; CDR3 DNA: TGTGCCAGCAGCTTTCGGCGACAAGAGACCCAGTACTTC; CDR3 protein: CASSFRRQETQYF
V gene: TRBV28; clone size: .; D gene: TRBD1; J gene: TRBJ2-7; CDR3 DNA: TGTGCCAGCAGTTTACCGGGACAGGGCCGGGGGGAGCAGTACTTC; CDR3 protein: CASSLPGQGRGEQYF
V gene: TRBV18; clone size: .; D gene: TRBD2; J gene: TRBJ2-5; CDR3 DNA: TGTGCCAGCTCACGGACTAGCGGGTCCCAAGAGACCCAGTACTTC; CDR3 protein: CASSRTSGSQETQYF
V gene: TRBV10-3; clone size: .; D gene: .; J gene: TRBJ1-5; CDR3 DNA: TGTGCCATCAGTGAGGAACCCAATCAGCCCCAGCATTTT; CDR3 protein: CAISEEPNQPQHF
V gene: TRBV2; clone size: .; D gene: .; J gene: TRBJ1-1; CDR3 DNA: TGTGCCAGCACAGTAGAGAACACTGAAGCTTTCTTT; CDR3 protein: CASTVENTEAFF
V gene: TRBV25-1; clone size: few; D gene: TRBD1; J gene: TRBJ1-1; CDR3 DNA: TGTGCCAGCAGTGAATATCTGACAGGGGAAGCTTTCTTT; CDR3 protein: CASSEYLTGEAFF
V gene: TRBV6-1; clone size: .; D gene: .; J gene: TRBJ2-7; CDR3 DNA: TGTGCCAGCAGTAAGACTCGACAGGAGTCCTACGAGCAGTACTTC; CDR3 protein: CASSKTRQESYEQYF
V gene: TRBV5-4; clone size: .; D gene: TRBD2; J gene: TRBJ2-1; CDR3 DNA: TGTGCCAGCAGCTTGGCGGGAGGGCACAATGAGCAGTTCTTC; CDR3 protein: CASSLAGGHNEQFF
V gene: TRBV29-1; clone size: .; D gene: TRBD2; J gene: TRBJ2-1; CDR3 DNA: TGCAGCGTCGACCCGACTAGCGGGATGGGGGAGCAGTTCTTC; CDR3 protein: CSVDPTSGMGEQFF
V gene: TRBV13; clone size: .; D gene: .; J gene: TRBJ1-2; CDR3 DNA: TGTGCCAGCAGCTTAGGCCTACGGGGCCAGCGGGGCTACACCTTC; CDR3 protein: CASSLGLRGQRGYTF
V gene: TRBV7-9; clone size: .; D gene: .; J gene: TRBJ2-7; CDR3 DNA: TGTGCCAGCAGCTTTCAGGGTGACTCCTACGAGCAGTACTTC; CDR3 protein: CASSFQGDSYEQYF
V gene: TRBV5-1; clone size: .; D gene: TRBD1; J gene: TRBJ1-1; CDR3 DNA: TGCGCCAGCAGCTTGGCACAGGGGCGACCCGACACTGAAGCTTTCTTT; CDR3 protein: CASSLAQGRPDTEAFF
V gene: TRBV7-3; clone size: .; D gene: TRBD1; J gene: TRBJ2-2; CDR3 DNA: TGTGCCAGCAGCTCACAGGGGGCGACCGGGGAGCTGTTTTTT; CDR3 protein: CASSSQGATGELFF
V gene: TRBV11-2; clone size: .; D gene: TRBD1; J gene: TRBJ1-1; CDR3 DNA: TGTGCCAGCAGCCGCGGACAGGCGAACACTGAAGCTTTCTTT; CDR3 protein: CASSRGQANTEAFF
V gene: TRBV9; clone size: .; D gene: .; J gene: TRBJ2-2; CDR3 DNA: TGTGCCAGCAGCGTACGACAGGCGGGCGGGGAGCTGTTTTTT; CDR3 protein: CASSVRQAGGELFF
V gene: TRBV28; clone size: .; D gene: .; J gene: TRBJ2-6; CDR3 DNA: TGTGCCAGCTTAGGTGGGGATTCTGGGGCCAACGTCCTGACTTTC; CDR3 protein: CASLGGDSGANVLTF
V gene: TRBV5-1; clone size: few; D gene: .; J gene: TRBJ1-5; CDR3 DNA: TGCGCCAGCAGCCCGGGAACAGGGAGTCAGCCCCAGCATTTT; CDR3 protein: CASSPGTGSQPQHF